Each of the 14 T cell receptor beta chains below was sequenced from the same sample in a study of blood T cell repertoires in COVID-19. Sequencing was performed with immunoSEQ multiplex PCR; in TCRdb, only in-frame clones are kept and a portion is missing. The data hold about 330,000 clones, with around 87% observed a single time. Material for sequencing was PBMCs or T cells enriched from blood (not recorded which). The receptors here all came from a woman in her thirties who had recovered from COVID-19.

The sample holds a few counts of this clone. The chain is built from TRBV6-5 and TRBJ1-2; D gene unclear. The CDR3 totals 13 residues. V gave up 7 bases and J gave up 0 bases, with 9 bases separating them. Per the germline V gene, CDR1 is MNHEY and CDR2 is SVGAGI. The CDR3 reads CASKDGANYGYTF. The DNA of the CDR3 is TGTGCCAGCAAAGACGGAGCTAACTATGGCTACACCTTC.

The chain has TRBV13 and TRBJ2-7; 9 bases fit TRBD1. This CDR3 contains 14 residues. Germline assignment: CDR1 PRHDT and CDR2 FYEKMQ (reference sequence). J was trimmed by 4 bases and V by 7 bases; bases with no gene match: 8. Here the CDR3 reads CASTHRDRAYEQYF. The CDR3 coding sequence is TGTGCCAGCACCCACCGGGACAGGGCGTACGAGCAGTACTTC.

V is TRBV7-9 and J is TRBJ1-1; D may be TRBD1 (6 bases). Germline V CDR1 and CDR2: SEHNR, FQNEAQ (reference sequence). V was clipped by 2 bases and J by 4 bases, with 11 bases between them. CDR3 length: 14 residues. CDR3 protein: CASSLMGAVTEAFF. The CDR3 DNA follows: TGTGCCAGCAGCTTAATGGGGGCTGTCACTGAAGCTTTCTTT.

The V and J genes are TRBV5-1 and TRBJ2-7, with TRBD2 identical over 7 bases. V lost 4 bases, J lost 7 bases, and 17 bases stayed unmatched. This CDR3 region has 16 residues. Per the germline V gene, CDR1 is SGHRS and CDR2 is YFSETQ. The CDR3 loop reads CASSRGAGDDFWEQYF. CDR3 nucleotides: TGCGCCAGCAGCCGAGGGGCGGGGGACGACTTTTGGGAGCAGTACTTC.

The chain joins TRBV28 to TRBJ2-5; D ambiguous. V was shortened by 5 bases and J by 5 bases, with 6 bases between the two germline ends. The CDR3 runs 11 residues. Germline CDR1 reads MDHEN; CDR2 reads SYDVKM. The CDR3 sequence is CASSARETQYF. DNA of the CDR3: TGTGCCAGCAGTGCTAGGGAGACCCAGTACTTC.

The CDR3 nucleotides are TGTGCCAGCGGGAGAAGGACTAGCGGGGAAGAGACCCAGTACTTC. Its translation: CASGRRTSGEETQYF. The chain links TRBV2 to TRBJ2-5, with 12 bases fitting TRBD2. V trimming: 8 bases; J trimming: 3 bases; junction bases outside the gene matches: 7. The germline CDR1 and CDR2 sequences are SNHLY and FYNNEI. This CDR3 is built from 15 residues. The whole variable domain, filled in from reference TRBV2 and TRBJ2-5, reads EPEVTQTPSHQVTQMGQEVILRCVPISNHLYFYWYRQILGQKVEFLVSFYNNEISEKSEIFDDQFSVERPDGSNFTLKIRSTKLEDSAMYFCASGRRTSGEETQYFGPGTRLLVL.

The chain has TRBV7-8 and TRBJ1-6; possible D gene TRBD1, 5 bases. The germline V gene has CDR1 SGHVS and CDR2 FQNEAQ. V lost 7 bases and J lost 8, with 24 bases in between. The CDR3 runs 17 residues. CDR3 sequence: CASNSQAGSGMDSPLHF. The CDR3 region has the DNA TGTGCCAGCAACTCACAGGCGGGGAGTGGAATGGATTCACCCCTCCACTTT.

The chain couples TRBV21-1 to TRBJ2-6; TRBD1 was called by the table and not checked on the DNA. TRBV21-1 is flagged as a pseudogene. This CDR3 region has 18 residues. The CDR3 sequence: CASSKEGQRDSGANVLTF. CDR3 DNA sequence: TGTGCCAGCAGCAAAGAGGGACAGCGTGACTCTGGGGCCAACGTCCTGACTTTC.

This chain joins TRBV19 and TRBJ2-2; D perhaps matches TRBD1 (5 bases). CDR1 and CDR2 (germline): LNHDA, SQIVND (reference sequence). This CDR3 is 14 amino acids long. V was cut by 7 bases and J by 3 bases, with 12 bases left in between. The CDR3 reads CASKNPGHTGELFF. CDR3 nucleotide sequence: TGTGCCAGTAAAAATCCAGGGCACACCGGGGAGCTGTTTTTT.

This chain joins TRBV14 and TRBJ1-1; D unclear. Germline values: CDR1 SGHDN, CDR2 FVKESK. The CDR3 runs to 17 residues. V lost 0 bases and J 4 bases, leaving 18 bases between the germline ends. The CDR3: CASSQDTNGDLFTEAFF. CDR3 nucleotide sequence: TGTGCCAGCAGCCAAGACACGAACGGAGACCTTTTCACTGAAGCTTTCTTT.

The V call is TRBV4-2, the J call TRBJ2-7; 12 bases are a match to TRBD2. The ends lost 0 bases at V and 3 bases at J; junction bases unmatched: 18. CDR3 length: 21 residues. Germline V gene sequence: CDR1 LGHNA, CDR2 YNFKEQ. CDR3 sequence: CASSQEASGGAALVIFYEQYF. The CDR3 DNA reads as TGTGCCAGCAGCCAAGAAGCTAGCGGGGGGGCTGCACTCGTAATTTTCTACGAGCAGTACTTC.

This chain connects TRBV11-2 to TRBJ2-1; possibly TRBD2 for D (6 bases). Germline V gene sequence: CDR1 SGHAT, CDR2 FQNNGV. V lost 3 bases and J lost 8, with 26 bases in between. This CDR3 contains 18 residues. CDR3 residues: CASSFGALGSAGIYEQFF. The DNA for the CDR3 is TGTGCCAGCAGCTTTGGAGCACTCGGGAGCGCGGGCATATATGAGCAGTTCTTC. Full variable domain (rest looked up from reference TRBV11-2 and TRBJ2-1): EAGVAQSPRYKIIEKRQSVAFWCNPISGHATLYWYQQILGQGPKLLIQFQNNGVVDDSQLPKDRFSAERLKGVDSTLKIQPAKLEDSAVYLCASSFGALGSAGIYEQFFGPGTRLTVL.

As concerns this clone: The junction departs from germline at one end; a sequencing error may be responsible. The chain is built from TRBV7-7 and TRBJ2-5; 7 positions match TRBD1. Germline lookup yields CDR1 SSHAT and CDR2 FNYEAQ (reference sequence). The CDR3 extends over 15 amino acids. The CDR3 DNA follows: TGTGCTAGCAGCCTGGGACAGATGTACCAAGAGACCCAGTACTTC. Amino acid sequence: CASSLGQMYQETQYF.

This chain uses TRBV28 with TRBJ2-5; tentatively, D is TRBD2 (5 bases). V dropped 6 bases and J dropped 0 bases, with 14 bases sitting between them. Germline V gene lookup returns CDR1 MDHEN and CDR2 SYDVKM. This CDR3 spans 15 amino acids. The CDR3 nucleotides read TGTGCCAGCAGAACGTTCCGGGGAGACCAAGAGACCCAGTACTTC. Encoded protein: CASRTFRGDQETQYF.